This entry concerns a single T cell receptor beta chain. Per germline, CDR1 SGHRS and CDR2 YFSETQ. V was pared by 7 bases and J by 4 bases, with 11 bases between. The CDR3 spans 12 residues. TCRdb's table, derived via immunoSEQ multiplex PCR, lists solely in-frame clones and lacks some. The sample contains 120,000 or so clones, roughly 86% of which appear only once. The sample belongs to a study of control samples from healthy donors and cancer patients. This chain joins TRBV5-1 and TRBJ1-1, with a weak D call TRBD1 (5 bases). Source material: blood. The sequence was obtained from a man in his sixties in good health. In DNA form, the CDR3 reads TGCGCCAGCGGGGGACCGGGCACTGAAGCTTTCTTT. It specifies CASGGPGTEAFF.